This T cell receptor (beta chain) was sequenced during a study of blood T cell repertoires in COVID-19. Turning to the study itself: Acute and convalescent COVID-19 specimens originated in the United States, Italy and Spain. Sources were T cells, B-cell-depleted T cells, or PBMCs; the material itself was cDNA or gDNA.

There are 16 residues in the CDR3. The ends were cut back, 5 bases at V and 3 bases at J, with 19 bases in the middle. Germline V gene sequence: CDR1 SGHAT, CDR2 FQNNGV. Original processing methods: Reference gene primers were amplified, and this amplification served to estimate nucleated cell counts. Measured with immunoSEQ multiplex PCR; TCRdb has only the in-frame clones, and not every one. The DNA gave D and trimming, while V, J and clone size come from that table. Of some 100,000 clones listed, 80% to 95% were seen once; the top ten hold around 5.4%. In this sample, this clone turned up once. Sequencing was done on a sample of peripheral blood. This receptor was taken from a man aged 70 or older with acute or convalescent COVID-19. This chain uses TRBV11-2 with TRBJ1-2; perhaps TRBD1 as D (5 bases). CDR3 amino acids: CASSPWGTATDYGYTF. Written as DNA, the CDR3 is TGTGCCAGCAGCCCATGGGGCACAGCGACAGACTATGGCTACACCTTC.